The T cell receptor beta chain under discussion was sequenced for a study of response to subunit inactivated influenza vaccine. General study points: After each seasonal influenza vaccination, few new T cells are recruited, the authors suggested.

Germline CDR1 is KGHSH and CDR2 is LQKENI. The CDR3 is 16 residues long. V lost 3 bases, J lost 6 bases, and 12 bases stayed unmatched. As for this clonotype: Its specificity is unknown.

Using its own MiXCR run on the RT-PCR reads, TCRdb lists one record per CDR3 protein. This table has roughly 700,000 distinct CDR3 sequences, approximately 15% appearing once. This receptor was obtained from a man between 45 and 60 years old who received an inactivated influenza vaccine. V gene TRBV18 combines with J gene TRBJ1-1; 8 bases are shared with TRBD1. The sample here was PBMCs from blood, taken approximately 15 days before vaccination. The CDR3 sequence: CASSPIGGQGASEAFF. CDR3 nucleotides: TGTGCCAGCTCACCCATCGGAGGGCAGGGGGCCTCTGAAGCTTTCTTT. Variable domain in full (rest from reference TRBV18 and TRBJ1-1): NAGVMQNPRHLVRRRGQEARLRCSPMKGHSHVYWYRQLPEEGLKFMVYLQKENIIDESGMPKERFSAEFPKEGPSILRIQQVVRGDSAAYFCASSPIGGQGASEAFFGQGTRLTVV.